What follows are 14 T cell receptor beta chains derived from one specimen sequenced in a study of fetal regulatory T cell absence and autoimmunity. Clones were sequenced by immunoSEQ multiplex PCR, and TCRdb holds only the in-frame ones, with some missing. The table has about 95,000 clones, 60% to 80% seen once. Sequenced material: pancreas tissue. The receptors stem from a male donor with IPEX syndrome.

The rearrangement uses TRBV4-3 and TRBJ2-3, with 11 bases fitting TRBD2. J lost 2 bases, V lost 0 bases, and 1 base had no gene match. This CDR3 is built from 16 residues. Germline-derived CDR1 and CDR2 are LGHNA and YSLEER. The DNA of the CDR3 is TGCGCCAGCAGCCAAGAACTAGCGGGGGCCACAGATACGCAGTATTTT. Translated, it gives CASSQELAGATDTQYF.

J is TRBJ1-1 and V is TRBV6-5, with D unclear. The germline V gene has CDR1 MNHEY and CDR2 SVGAGI. CDR3 length: 14 amino acids. V was clipped by 4 bases and J by 0 bases, with 9 bases between them. In DNA form, the CDR3 reads TGTGCCAGCAGTTCGGCGGTGATGAACACTGAAGCTTTCTTT. Translating gives CASSSAVMNTEAFF.

The chain carries TRBV5-5 and TRBJ2-1; 10 bases agree with TRBD2. The junction had 2 bases not matched to a gene; V was cut back by 5 bases and J by 9 bases. The CDR3 is 12 amino acids. Germline V gene lookup returns CDR1 SGHKS and CDR2 YYEKEE (reference sequence). CDR3 sequence: CASSWTSGEQFF. The CDR3, as DNA: TGTGCCAGCAGTTGGACTAGCGGTGAGCAGTTCTTC.

The rearrangement joins TRBV5-1 to TRBJ2-1, with 12 bases fitting TRBD2. V gave up 4 bases and J gave up 0 bases; unmatched junction bases: 8. CDR3 length equals 18 residues. The V gene's germline CDR1 is SGHRS and CDR2 YFSETQ. For the CDR3, the DNA is TGCGCCAGCAGCCCCGCCTGGACTAGCGGGGTCTCCTACAATGAGCAGTTCTTC. Amino acid sequence: CASSPAWTSGVSYNEQFF.

This clone was seen only once. This rearrangement joins TRBV15 to TRBJ2-1, with TRBD2 as a possible D gene (6 bases). Trimming took 3 bases from V and 6 from J, leaving 12 bases between them. In germline, CDR1 is LNHNV, CDR2 YYDKDF (reference sequence). CDR3 length: 14 amino acids. The CDR3 loop is CATSSRLVSNEQFF. The CDR3 DNA sequence: TGTGCCACCAGCAGCAGACTAGTTTCCAATGAGCAGTTCTTC.

The V call is TRBV5-6, the J call TRBJ1-6, with D perhaps TRBD1 (5 bases). The germline gives CDR1 SGHDT, CDR2 YYEEEE. The CDR3 consists of 14 residues. Trimming shortened V by 7 bases and J by 4 bases, and 12 bases separated the two germline ends. As DNA, the CDR3 is TGTGCCAGCCATTGGGACGGTTATAATTCACCCCTCCACTTT. Translation gives CASHWDGYNSPLHF. The whole variable domain, filled in from reference TRBV5-6 and TRBJ1-6, reads DAGVTQSPTHLIKTRGQQVTLRCSPKSGHDTVSWYQQALGQGPQFIFQYYEEEERQRGNFPDRFSGHQFPNYSSELNVNALLLGDSALYLCASHWDGYNSPLHFGNGTRLTVT.

J is TRBJ1-1 and V is TRBV5-4; no reliable D call. Germline lookup yields CDR1 SGHNT and CDR2 YYREEE (reference sequence). The length of the CDR3 is 13 residues. Trimming cost V 4 bases and J 5 bases, with 12 bases left between them. The CDR3 region has the DNA TGTGCCAGCAGCCTCCTGCCCGAGACTGAAGCTTTCTTT. It encodes CASSLLPETEAFF.

The J gene is TRBJ2-7, the V gene TRBV11-2, with TRBD2 matching 12 bases. The CDR3 extends over 15 amino acids. The germline V gene has CDR1 SGHAT and CDR2 FQNNGV. After removal of 6 bases from V and 4 bases from J, the junction contained 7 bases not matched to a gene. CDR3 nucleotide sequence: TGTGCCAGCAGAAGACTAGCGGGGGTTTCTTACGAGCAGTACTTC. Translating gives CASRRLAGVSYEQYF.

V and J are TRBV4-3 and TRBJ1-6; no reliable D call. Trimming left V 1 base short and J 8 bases short, with 12 bases between. The CDR3 loop spans 15 amino acids. The V gene's germline CDR1 is LGHNA and CDR2 YSLEER. The chain's CDR3 is CASSQGKGWDSPLHF. The DNA for the CDR3 is TGCGCCAGCAGCCAAGGGAAGGGTTGGGATTCACCCCTCCACTTT.

The chain couples TRBV5-1 to TRBJ2-1; possible D gene TRBD2, 5 bases. CDR1 is SGHRS and CDR2 is YFSETQ in the germline V gene. The CDR3 extends over 15 amino acids. Trimming left V 1 base short and J 4 bases short, with 12 bases between. The chain's CDR3 is CASSLTASLYNEQFF. The CDR3 DNA sequence: TGCGCCAGCAGCTTGACGGCTAGCCTGTACAATGAGCAGTTCTTC.

V and J are TRBV5-1 and TRBJ2-1; TRBD2 agrees at 7 bases. Germline CDR1 is SGHRS and CDR2 is YFSETQ. Trimming took 4 bases from V and 9 from J; bases not matched to a gene: 13. CDR3 length equals 15 residues. The CDR3 loop is CASSASWGGPGEQFF. The CDR3 DNA reads as TGCGCCAGCAGCGCCTCTTGGGGAGGGCCCGGTGAGCAGTTCTTC. Full variable domain (remainder filled in from reference TRBV5-1 and TRBJ2-1): KAGVTQTPRYLIKTRGQQVTLSCSPISGHRSVSWYQQTPGQGLQFLFEYFSETQRNKGNFPGRFSGRQFSNSRSEMNVSTLELGDSALYLCASSASWGGPGEQFFGPGTRLTVL.

The chain uses TRBV5-1 and TRBJ1-1, with D possibly TRBD1 on 5 matching bases. Germline CDR1 is SGHRS and CDR2 is YFSETQ. Trimming stripped 5 bases from V and 1 base from J, with 9 bases between. The CDR3 runs 13 residues. The CDR3, as DNA: TGCGCCAGCAGGGGGACGGGGAACACTGAAGCTTTCTTT. This codes for CASRGTGNTEAFF.

The J gene is TRBJ2-5, the V gene TRBV7-2, with 11 bases aligning to TRBD2. V lost 3 bases to trimming and J lost 10 bases; unmatched junction nucleotides: 10. CDR3 size: 15 residues. In germline, CDR1 is SGHTA, CDR2 FQGNSA. The CDR3 DNA sequence: TGTGCCAGCAGCTTCGGCCCGCTAGCGGGGGGACACCAGTACTTC. This gives the protein CASSFGPLAGGHQYF. Variable domain in full (rest from reference TRBV7-2 and TRBJ2-5): GAGVSQSPSNKVTEKGKDVELRCDPISGHTALYWYRQSLGQGLEFLIYFQGNSAPDKSGLPSDRFSAERTGGSVSTLTIQRTQQEDSAVYLCASSFGPLAGGHQYFGPGTRLLVL.

V gene TRBV5-4 combines with J gene TRBJ1-1; D not certain. Looked up from germline, CDR1 is SGHNT and CDR2 is YYREEE (reference sequence). CDR3 length: 13 amino acids. The ends were cut back, 0 bases at V and 3 bases at J, with 6 bases in the middle. CDR3 protein: CASSLAGDTEAFF. The CDR3 bases are TGTGCCAGCAGCTTGGCGGGAGACACTGAAGCTTTCTTT. Complete variable domain (other parts from reference TRBV5-4 and TRBJ1-1): ETGVTQSPTHLIKTRGQQVTLRCSSQSGHNTVSWYQQALGQGPQFIFQYYREEENGRGNFPPRFSGLQFPNYSSELNVNALELDDSALYLCASSLAGDTEAFFGQGTRLTVV.